This paragraph reports one T cell receptor beta chain. What it binds is unknown. Sequencing used immunoSEQ version 4 in survey mode. The table came from immunoSEQ multiplex PCR; TCRdb's copy has only in-frame clones and leaves some out. The data hold tens of thousands of clones, with 78% observed a single time. Germline CDR1 and CDR2: SGHKS and YYEKEE (reference sequence). V was pared by 1 base and J by 2 bases, with 9 bases between. The CDR3 extends over 15 amino acids. This sample was taken from a study of persistence of HIV-infected CD4 T cells. Looking at the study overall: Isolated cells were CMV- and HIV-1 Gag-responding CD4+ T cells. General study points: The rare CMV-responding cells with HIV-1 proviruses were not separately TCR-sequenced.

Stimulation used 7.5 to 10 ug/mL lysate from CMV-infected fibroblasts. Sorted nonresponding memory CD4+ T cells were CD40L-negative, CD69-negative, CD45RO-high. This TCR derives from an adult woman with HIV who was CMV-seropositive. The V gene is TRBV5-5, the J gene TRBJ1-4; D remains ambiguous. The sample was CD4+ T cells sorted from PBMCs after 18-hour stimulation, taken from a patient who received antiretroviral therapy. The CDR3 here is CASSLSGITNEKLFF. The CDR3, as DNA: TGTGCCAGCAGCTTGAGCGGGATCACTAATGAAAAACTGTTTTTT.